This T cell receptor (beta chain) was sequenced during a study of neurological immune-mediated disorders. The study's findings and limits: Levels of TCR clonal expansion peaked in HTLV-1-associated myelopathy and reached their lowest in multiple sclerosis, under those of healthy controls. Phylogenetic grouping assigned the repertoires of 18 of 34 multiple sclerosis patients to a single cluster of related CDR3 sequences. This cluster may be a repertoire-level signature.

PBMCs numbering 2 million and stored at -80 C yielded the unsorted libraries. The CDR3 extends over 12 amino acids. V dropped 3 bases and J dropped 8 bases, with 8 bases sitting between them. The cDNA was synthesized by means of template-switch 5'RACE, which was carried out with 10-nucleotide random UMIs. MiXCR, run by TCRdb on the 5' RACE reads, gives a single entry per CDR3 protein. The sample lists approximately 86,000 distinct CDR3 sequences; just over 2.5% were seen once. This clonotype was counted at least ten times. As yet, its antigen is unknown. Sequencing was done on a sample of PBMCs. The sequence was obtained from a woman aged 25 to 39 with multiple sclerosis. The V and J genes are TRBV12-3 or TRBV12-4 and TRBJ2-1; D remains unclear. DNA for the CDR3: TGTGCCAGCAGTTTCTTGGACGATGAGCAGTTCTTC. Translated, it gives CASSFLDDEQFF.